These T cell receptor beta chains were read from a single sample in a study of OX40 agonist ivuxolimab in advanced cancers. Generated by immunoSEQ multiplex PCR, the TCRdb table keeps only in-frame clones and is missing some. The sample includes 30,000 or so clones, roughly 84% seen only once; the top ten take under 25%. Here the sequenced sample was CD4+ or CD8+ T cells sorted from blood, taken in a trial of the OX40 agonist ivuxolimab. Every receptor here comes from an adult with an advanced solid tumor such as melanoma, head and neck, liver or kidney cancer. Both conserved end residues are trimmed from each CDR3. Each record gives: J gene, D gene, V gene, CDR3 protein. A D gene is named only where the DNA matches it firmly.

>TRBJ2-1|-|TRBV28
ASSFFPGTINEQF
>TRBJ2-7|-|TRBV13
ASSARLTAEQY
>TRBJ2-5|-|TRBV7-2
ASSPELGETQY
>TRBJ1-2|TRBD1|TRBV5-7
ASSSQGTGDGYT
>TRBJ2-7|TRBD1|TRBV7-9
ASSPDRASLYEQY
>TRBJ1-1|-|TRBV19
ASSVMLGDTEAF
>TRBJ2-7|-|TRBV4-3
ASSQAWGGTYEQY
>TRBJ2-7|-|TRBV6-5
ATSNEQY
>TRBJ1-3|-|TRBV29-1
SVEARGPLRGNTIY
>TRBJ2-2|TRBD2|TRBV4-3
ASSQDGTSGGTGELF
>TRBJ1-1|TRBD1|TRBV5-6
ASTPTGERTEAF
>TRBJ2-7|-|TRBV28
ASSPRGSDEQY